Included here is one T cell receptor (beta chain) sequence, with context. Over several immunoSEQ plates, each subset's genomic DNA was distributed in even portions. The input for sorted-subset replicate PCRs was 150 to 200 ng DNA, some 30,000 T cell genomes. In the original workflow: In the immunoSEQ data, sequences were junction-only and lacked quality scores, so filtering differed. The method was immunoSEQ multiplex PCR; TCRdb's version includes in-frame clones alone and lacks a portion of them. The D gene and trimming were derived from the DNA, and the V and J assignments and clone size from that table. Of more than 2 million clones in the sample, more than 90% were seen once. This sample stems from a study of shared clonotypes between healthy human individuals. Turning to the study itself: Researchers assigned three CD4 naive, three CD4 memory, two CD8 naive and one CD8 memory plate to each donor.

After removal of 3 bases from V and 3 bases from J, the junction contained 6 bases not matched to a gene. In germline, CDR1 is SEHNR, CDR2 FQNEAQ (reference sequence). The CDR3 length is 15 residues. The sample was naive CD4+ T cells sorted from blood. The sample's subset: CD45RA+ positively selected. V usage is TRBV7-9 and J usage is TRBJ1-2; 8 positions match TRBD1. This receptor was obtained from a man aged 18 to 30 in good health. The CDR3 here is CASSFGQGRDYGYTF. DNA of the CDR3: TGTGCCAGCAGCTTCGGACAGGGTCGTGACTATGGCTACACCTTC.